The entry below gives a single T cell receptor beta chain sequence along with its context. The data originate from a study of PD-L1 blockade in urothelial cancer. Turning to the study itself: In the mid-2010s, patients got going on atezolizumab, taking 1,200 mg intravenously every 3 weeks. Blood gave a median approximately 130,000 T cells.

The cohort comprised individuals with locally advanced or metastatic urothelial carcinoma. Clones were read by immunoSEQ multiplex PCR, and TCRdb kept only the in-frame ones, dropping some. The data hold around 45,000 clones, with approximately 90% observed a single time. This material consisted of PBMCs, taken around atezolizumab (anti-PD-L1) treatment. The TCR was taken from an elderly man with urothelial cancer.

The CDR3 spells CASSLVATGYNEQFF. Written as DNA, the CDR3 is TGTGCCAGCAGCTTAGTAGCGACAGGCTACAATGAGCAGTTCTTC. This sequence joins TRBV7-9 and TRBJ2-1; D possibly corresponds to TRBD1 (6 bases). The CDR3 contains 15 residues. V lost 1 base and J lost 3, with 10 bases in between. Germline values: CDR1 SEHNR, CDR2 FQNEAQ (reference sequence).